This passage covers 8 T cell receptor beta chains from one sample sequenced in a study of blood T cell repertoires in COVID-19. Clones were read by immunoSEQ multiplex PCR, and TCRdb kept only the in-frame ones, dropping some. The data show 300,000 to 450,000 clones, with about 89% seen just once and about 3% held by the top ten. Sequenced sample: peripheral blood. The receptors derive from a woman in her twenties or thirties with COVID-19, enrolled during active disease.

This chain connects TRBV24-1 to TRBJ1-1, with D possibly being TRBD1 (5 bases). The CDR3 runs to 13 residues. From germline, CDR1 is KGHDR and CDR2 SFDVKD. Trimming shortened V by 12 bases and J by 3 bases, and 16 bases separated the two germline ends. The CDR3 is CAVQRGTDTEAFF. CDR3 sequence (DNA): TGTGCCGTGCAACGGGGGACGGACACTGAAGCTTTCTTT.

The chain carries TRBV4-1 and TRBJ2-3; TRBD2 aligns across 12 bases. Germline V gene data show CDR1 as MGHRA and CDR2 as YSYEKL. The CDR3 is made up of 18 amino acids. The V segment lost 1 base and the J segment 0 bases; nucleotides outside the gene matches: 5. This CDR3 reads CASSQALAGGASTDTQYF. In DNA, the CDR3 is TGCGCCAGCAGCCAAGCTCTAGCGGGGGGGGCTAGCACAGATACGCAGTATTTT.

The gene calls are TRBV4-3 and TRBJ2-4, with 10 bases lining up with TRBD1. This CDR3 contains 16 residues. Losses at the gene ends were 2 bases for V and 3 bases for J; bases not matched to a gene: 4. CDR1 and CDR2 (germline): LGHNA, YSLEER. The DNA of the CDR3 is TGCGCCAGCAGCCAACGGGACAGGGGAGTCAAAAACATTCAGTACTTC. Protein sequence: CASSQRDRGVKNIQYF.

The chain carries TRBV5-3 and TRBJ1-5; D unresolved. TRBV5-3 is sorted into the ORF group, with uncertain function. The CDR3 loop spans 16 amino acids. The V and J ends lost 0 bases and 0 bases respectively, with 10 bases between them. CDR3 in DNA: TGTGCCAGAAGCTTGGTAAACATTCGTAGCAATCAGCCCCAGCATTTT. Protein sequence: CARSLVNIRSNQPQHF.

This chain links TRBV2 with TRBJ1-6, with 7 bases that match TRBD1. The CDR3 covers 15 residues. Germline V gives CDR1 SNHLY, CDR2 FYNNEI. V lost 3 bases to trimming and J lost 9 bases; unmatched junction nucleotides: 8. CDR3 DNA: TGTGCCAGCAGTGATCGGTACAGGGGTAGTTCACCCCTCCACTTT. Translating gives CASSDRYRGSSPLHF.

J is TRBJ2-2 and V is TRBV19; 7 positions match TRBD1. V dropped 4 bases and J dropped 7; count of bases not matched to a gene: 6. CDR3 length: 14 residues. The germline V gene has CDR1 LNHDA and CDR2 SQIVND (reference sequence). The CDR3 DNA is TGTGCCAGTAGTACCCACAGGGGCCTCGGGGAGCTGTTTTTT. Translated, it gives CASSTHRGLGELFF.

The V call is TRBV9, the J call TRBJ2-2; 8 positions match TRBD2. This CDR3 has 15 amino acids. V dropped 3 bases and J dropped 1; count of bases not matched to a gene: 2. Germline V gene data show CDR1 as SGDLS and CDR2 as YYNGEE. DNA for the CDR3: TGTGCCAGCAGCGAGCGGGAGAGGAACACCGGGGAGCTGTTTTTT. This gives the protein CASSERERNTGELFF.

The chain couples TRBV7-8 to TRBJ1-2, with 10 bases aligning to TRBD1. With V trimmed by 5 bases and J by 2 bases, 5 bases remained unmatched. This CDR3 comprises 15 residues. The germline V gene encodes CDR1 SGHVS and CDR2 FQNEAQ. The CDR3 DNA reads as TGTGCCAGCAGCCTGGGGACAGGGGCGAACTATGGCTACACCTTC. This codes for CASSLGTGANYGYTF.